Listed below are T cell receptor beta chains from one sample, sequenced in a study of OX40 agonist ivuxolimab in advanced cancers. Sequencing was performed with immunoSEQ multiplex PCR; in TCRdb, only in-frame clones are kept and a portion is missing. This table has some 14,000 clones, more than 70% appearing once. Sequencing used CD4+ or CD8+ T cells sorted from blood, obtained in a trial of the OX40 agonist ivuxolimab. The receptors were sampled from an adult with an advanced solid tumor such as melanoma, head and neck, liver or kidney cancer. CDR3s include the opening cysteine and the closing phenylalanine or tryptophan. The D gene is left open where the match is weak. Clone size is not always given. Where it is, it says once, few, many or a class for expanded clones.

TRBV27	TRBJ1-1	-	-	CASSPSGGTEAFF	TGTGCCAGCAGTCCCTCGGGGGGCACTGAAGCTTTCTTT
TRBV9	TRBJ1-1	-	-	CASSVRVGTEAFF	TGTGCCAGCAGCGTTCGAGTTGGGACTGAAGCTTTCTTT
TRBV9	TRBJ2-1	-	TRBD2	CASSVTGLAGGSYNEQFF	TGTGCCAGCAGCGTCACGGGACTAGCGGGAGGATCGTACAATGAGCAGTTCTTC
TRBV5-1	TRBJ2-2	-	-	CASSFEDTGELFF	TGCGCCAGCAGCTTTGAGGACACCGGGGAGCTGTTTTTT
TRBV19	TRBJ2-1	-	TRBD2	CASSLGTSGINEQFF	TGTGCCAGTAGTCTAGGGACTAGCGGGATTAATGAGCAGTTCTTC
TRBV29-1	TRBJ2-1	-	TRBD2	CSVEMKSGSLPGFF	TGCAGCGTTGAAATGAAAAGCGGGAGCCTACCGGGGTTCTTC
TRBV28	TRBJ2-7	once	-	CASSFLSNYEQYF	TGTGCCAGCAGTTTTCTCTCTAACTACGAGCAGTACTTC
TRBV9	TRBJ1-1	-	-	CASTKGQANTEAFF	TGTGCCAGTACCAAAGGGCAGGCGAACACTGAAGCTTTCTTT
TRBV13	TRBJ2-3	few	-	CASSEGALDTQYF	TGTGCCAGCAGTGAAGGCGCGTTGGATACGCAGTATTTT
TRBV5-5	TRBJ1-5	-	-	CASSGEQALNQPQHF	TGTGCCAGCAGCGGAGAACAGGCGCTAAATCAGCCCCAGCATTTT
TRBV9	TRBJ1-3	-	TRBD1	CASSVAGTGGNTIYF	TGTGCCAGCAGCGTAGCGGGGACAGGGGGAAACACCATATATTTT
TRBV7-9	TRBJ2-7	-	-	CASSLVGNRYEQYF	TGTGCCAGCAGCTTAGTCGGGAACCGCTACGAGCAGTACTTC
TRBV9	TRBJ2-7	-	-	CASSVGTVPYEQYF	TGTGCCAGCAGCGTAGGGACGGTCCCCTACGAGCAGTACTTC
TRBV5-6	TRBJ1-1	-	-	CASSLAEDTEAFF	TGTGCCAGCAGCTTGGCCGAGGATACTGAAGCTTTCTTT
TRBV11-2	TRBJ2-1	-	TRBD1	CASSSGDRGRINEQFF	TGTGCCAGCAGCAGCGGGGACAGGGGGCGGATCAATGAGCAGTTCTTC
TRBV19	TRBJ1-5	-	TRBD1	CASSIGQGGNQPQHF	TGTGCCAGTAGTATAGGCCAGGGGGGTAATCAGCCCCAGCATTTT
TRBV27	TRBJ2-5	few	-	CASSWGRGQETQYF	TGTGCCAGCAGTTGGGGGCGAGGGCAAGAGACCCAGTACTTC
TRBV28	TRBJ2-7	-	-	CASSFSPYEQYF	TGTGCCAGCAGTTTTAGCCCCTACGAGCAGTACTTC
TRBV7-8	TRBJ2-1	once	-	CASSLWEASYNEQFF	TGTGCCAGCAGCTTATGGGAGGCCTCCTACAATGAGCAGTTCTTC
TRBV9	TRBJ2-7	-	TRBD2	CASSVGASGTYEQYF	TGTGCCAGCAGCGTAGGGGCTAGCGGGACCTACGAGCAGTACTTC
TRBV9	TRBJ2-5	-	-	CASSVDQGETQYF	TGTGCCAGCAGCGTAGATCAAGGAGAGACCCAGTACTTC
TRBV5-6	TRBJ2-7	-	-	CASSQGRGQYF	TGTGCCAGCAGCCAAGGGCGGGGGCAGTACTTC
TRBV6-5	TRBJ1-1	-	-	CASSYSEGVEAFF	TGTGCCAGCAGTTACTCGGAGGGGGTTGAAGCTTTCTTT
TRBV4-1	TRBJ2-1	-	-	CASSQDGSTYYNEQFF	TGCGCCAGCAGCCAAGATGGGTCTACGTACTACAATGAGCAGTTCTTC
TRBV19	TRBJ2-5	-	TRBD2	CASSRGIPGLAGTGKTQYF	TGTGCCAGTAGTAGGGGAATCCCGGGACTAGCGGGCACCGGAAAGACCCAGTACTTC
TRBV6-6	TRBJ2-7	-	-	CASIRGTQQYF	TGTGCCAGCATTCGAGGGACCCAGCAGTACTTC
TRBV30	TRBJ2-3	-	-	CAWSLVGSTDTQYF	TGTGCCTGGAGTCTTGTGGGGTCCACAGATACGCAGTATTTT
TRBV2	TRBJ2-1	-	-	CASSVGSYNEQFF	TGTGCCAGCAGTGTTGGCTCCTACAATGAGCAGTTCTTC
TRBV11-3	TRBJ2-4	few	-	CASSAQDRSLAKNIQYF	TGTGCCAGCAGCGCCCAGGACAGAAGCTTAGCCAAAAACATTCAGTACTTC
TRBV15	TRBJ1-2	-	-	CATSRGTAIANYGYTF	TGTGCCACCAGCAGAGGTACAGCCATAGCTAACTATGGCTACACCTTC
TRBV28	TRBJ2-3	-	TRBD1	CASRLTGGGTDTQYF	TGTGCCAGCAGACTAACAGGGGGAGGTACAGATACGCAGTATTTT
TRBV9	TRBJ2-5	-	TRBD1	CASSAGTGRSETQYF	TGTGCCAGCAGCGCCGGGACAGGGCGCTCAGAGACCCAGTACTTC
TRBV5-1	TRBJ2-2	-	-	CASSLAGANTGELFF	TGCGCCAGCAGCTTGGCCGGGGCGAACACCGGGGAGCTGTTTTTT
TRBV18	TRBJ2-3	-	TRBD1	CASSPPMGQGTETQYF	TGTGCCAGCTCACCACCGATGGGACAGGGGACCGAGACGCAGTATTTT
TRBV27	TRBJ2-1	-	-	CASSKGLYNEQFF	TGTGCCAGCAGCAAGGGACTTTACAATGAGCAGTTCTTC
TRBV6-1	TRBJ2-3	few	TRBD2	CASSGEGPDTQYF	TGTGCCAGCAGTGGGGAGGGGCCAGATACGCAGTATTTT
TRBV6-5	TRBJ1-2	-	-	CASSPLEQAVYGYTF	TGTGCCAGCAGCCCTCTCGAACAGGCCGTTTATGGCTACACCTTC
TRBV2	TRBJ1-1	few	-	CASTATENTEAFF	TGTGCCAGCACCGCTACAGAGAACACTGAAGCTTTCTTT
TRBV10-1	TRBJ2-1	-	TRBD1	CASSEKQGANYNEQFF	TGCGCCAGCAGTGAAAAACAGGGGGCGAACTACAATGAGCAGTTCTTC
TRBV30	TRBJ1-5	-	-	CAWSVGADSNQPQHF	TGTGCCTGGAGTGTAGGGGCAGATAGCAATCAGCCCCAGCATTTT
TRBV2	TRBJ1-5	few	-	CASRGGERINQPQHF	TGTGCCAGCAGAGGTGGGGAACGGATCAATCAGCCCCAGCATTTT
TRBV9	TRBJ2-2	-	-	CASSPQGRDTGELFF	TGTGCCAGCAGCCCCCAGGGGCGGGACACCGGGGAGCTGTTTTTT
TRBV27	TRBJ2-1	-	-	CASSRGVAAYNEQFF	TGTGCCAGCAGTCGCGGTGTAGCGGCGTACAATGAGCAGTTCTTC
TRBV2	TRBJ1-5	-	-	CASSEVPRVNQPQHF	TGTGCCAGCAGTGAAGTGCCCAGGGTAAATCAGCCCCAGCATTTT
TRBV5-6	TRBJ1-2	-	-	CASSLGGSNYGYTF	TGTGCCAGCAGCTTGGGGGGGTCAAACTATGGCTACACCTTC
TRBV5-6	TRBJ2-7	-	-	CASSQDMGWEQYF	TGCGCCAGCAGCCAAGATATGGGCTGGGAGCAGTACTTC
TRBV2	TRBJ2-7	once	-	CASSHPGTSFTYEQYF	TGTGCCAGCAGTCATCCCGGGACCTCCTTTACCTACGAGCAGTACTTC
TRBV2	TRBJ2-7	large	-	CASNTGTPGEQYF	TGTGCCAGCAATACCGGGACGCCGGGCGAGCAGTACTTC